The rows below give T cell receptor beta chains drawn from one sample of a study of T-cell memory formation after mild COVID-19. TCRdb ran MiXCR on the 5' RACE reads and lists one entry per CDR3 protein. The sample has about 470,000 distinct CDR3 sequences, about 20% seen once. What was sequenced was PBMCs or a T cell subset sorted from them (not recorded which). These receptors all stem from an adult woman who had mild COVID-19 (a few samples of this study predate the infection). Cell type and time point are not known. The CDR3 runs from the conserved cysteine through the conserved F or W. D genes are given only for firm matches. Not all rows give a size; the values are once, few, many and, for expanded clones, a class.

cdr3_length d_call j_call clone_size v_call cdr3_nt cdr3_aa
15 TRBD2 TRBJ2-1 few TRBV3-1 TGTGCCAGCAGCCCCCTGGGACTAGCGGGGCGTGAGCAGTTCTTC CASSPLGLAGREQFF
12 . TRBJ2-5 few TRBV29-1 TGCAGCGTTGTGCGGGGGCGGGAGACCCAGTACTTC CSVVRGRETQYF
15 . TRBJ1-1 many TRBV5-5 TGTGCCAGCAGCTTCGCCGTGTCGCGAGGTACTGAAGCTTTCTTT CASSFAVSRGTEAFF
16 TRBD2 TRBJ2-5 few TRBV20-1 TGCAGTGCTAGAGATCTGCGGGAGGGCCGTCAAGAGACCCAGTACTTC CSARDLREGRQETQYF
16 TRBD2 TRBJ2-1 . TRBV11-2 TGTGCCAGCAAGAAGCTAGCGGGAGACAATTACAATGAGCAGTTCTTC CASKKLAGDNYNEQFF
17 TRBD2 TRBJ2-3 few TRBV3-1 TGTGCCAGCAGCCCTTGGACTAGCGGGAGGCAAAAGGGGACGCAGTATTTT CASSPWTSGRQKGTQYF
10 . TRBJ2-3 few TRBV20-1 TGCAGTGTTCGGGAAGATACGCAGTATTTT CSVREDTQYF
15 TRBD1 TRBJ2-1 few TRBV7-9 TGTGCCAGCAGCTTCAGGGACAGGGATGGGAACGAGCAGTTCTTC CASSFRDRDGNEQFF
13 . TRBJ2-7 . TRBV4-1 TGCGCCAGCAGCCAAGCGGCACGGTACGAGCAGTACTTC CASSQAARYEQYF
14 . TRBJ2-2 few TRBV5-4 TGTGCCAGCAGCTTGGGGCAGAGGGGCGGGGAGCTGTTTTTT CASSLGQRGGELFF
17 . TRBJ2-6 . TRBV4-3 TGCGCCAGCAGCCAAGAGCCAGGCCTCTCTGGGGCCAACGTCCTGACTTTC CASSQEPGLSGANVLTF
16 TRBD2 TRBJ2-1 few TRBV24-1 TGTGCCACCAGTGAACTAGCGGGGGAAAGATTCAATGAGCAGTTCTTC CATSELAGERFNEQFF
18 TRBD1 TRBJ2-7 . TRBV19 TGTGCCAGTAGTCCGCGAGGACAGGGGGATTTCACCTCCTACGAGCAGTACTTC CASSPRGQGDFTSYEQYF
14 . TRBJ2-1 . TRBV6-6 TGTGCCAGCAGTTACTCGAAACAGCACAATGAGCAGTTCTTC CASSYSKQHNEQFF
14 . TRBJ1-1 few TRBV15 TGTGCCACCAGCAGAGACCGGCAGGCGAGTGAAGCTTTCTTT CATSRDRQASEAFF
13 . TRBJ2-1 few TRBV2 TGTGCCAGCAGCTCCGGACTCCACAATGAGCAGTTCTTC CASSSGLHNEQFF
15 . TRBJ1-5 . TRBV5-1 TGCGCCAGCAGCTTGAGAGGGGATGGTAATCAGCCCCAGCATTTT CASSLRGDGNQPQHF
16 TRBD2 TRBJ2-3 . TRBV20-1 TGCAGTGCTAGAGATCGGTGGCTAGCGGGGACAGATACGCAGTATTTT CSARDRWLAGTDTQYF
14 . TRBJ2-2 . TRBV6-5 TGTGCCAGCAGTTACATTCGGCTAGCCGAGGAGCTGTTTTTT CASSYIRLAEELFF
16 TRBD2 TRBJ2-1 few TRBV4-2 TGTGCCAGCAGCCACCTTCTAGCGGGAGCGTACAATGAGCAGTTCTTC CASSHLLAGAYNEQFF
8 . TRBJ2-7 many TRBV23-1 TGCTCCTCCTACGAGCAGTACTTC CSSYEQYF
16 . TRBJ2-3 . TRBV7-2 TGTGCCAGCAGCCCGATATTGAGGCCCCTCACAGATACGCAGTATTTT CASSPILRPLTDTQYF
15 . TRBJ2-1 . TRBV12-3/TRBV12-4 TGTGCCAGCAGCACGCGCCGGGTCTCCTACAATGAGCAGTTCTTC CASSTRRVSYNEQFF
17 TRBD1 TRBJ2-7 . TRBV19 TGTGCCACCTACGACGGACAGGGAAAAAGTTGGCCCTACGAGCAGTACTTC CATYDGQGKSWPYEQYF
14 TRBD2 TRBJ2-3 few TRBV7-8 TGTGCCAGCAGCTTAGAGGCGGGAGCAGATACGCAGTATTTT CASSLEAGADTQYF
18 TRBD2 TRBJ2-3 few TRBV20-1 TGCAGTGCTAGCGGAGGGAGGACTAGCGGGACCCGCACAGATACGCAGTATTTT CSASGGRTSGTRTDTQYF
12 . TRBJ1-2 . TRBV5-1 TGCGCCAGCAGCCCCCGGGGGACGCCTTACACCTTC CASSPRGTPYTF
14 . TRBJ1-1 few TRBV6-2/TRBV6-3 TGTGCCAGCAGTTACGGGCGTATGAACACTGAAGCTTTCTTT CASSYGRMNTEAFF
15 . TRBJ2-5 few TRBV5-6 TGTGCCAGCAGCCCAGGGGGACTCTCCCAAGAGACCCAGTACTTC CASSPGGLSQETQYF
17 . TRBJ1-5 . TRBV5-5 TGTGCCAGCAGCACTGATAGATCACTTTATAGCAATCAGCCCCAGCATTTT CASSTDRSLYSNQPQHF
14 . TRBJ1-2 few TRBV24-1 TGTGCCACCGCACCCCTGACTGGGAACTATGGCTACACCTTC CATAPLTGNYGYTF
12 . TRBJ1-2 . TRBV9 TGTGCCAGCAGCATAGGGATGGGAGGCTACACCTTC CASSIGMGGYTF
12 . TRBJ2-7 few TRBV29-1 TGCAGCGCCAAGGGACGGTCCTACGAGCAGTACTTC CSAKGRSYEQYF
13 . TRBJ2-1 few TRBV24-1 TGTGCCACCAGTGATTTTCAGTACAATGAGCAGTTCTTC CATSDFQYNEQFF
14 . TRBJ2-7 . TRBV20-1 TGCAGTGCTAGTGGGGGGGCGCTCCGAAACGAGCAGTACTTC CSASGGALRNEQYF
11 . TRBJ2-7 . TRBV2 TGTGCCAGCAATACGGGTTACGAGCAGTACTTC CASNTGYEQYF
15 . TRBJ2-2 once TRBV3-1 TGTGCCAGCAGCCAAGGGGGGGACAGAACCGGGGAGCTGTTTTTT CASSQGGDRTGELFF
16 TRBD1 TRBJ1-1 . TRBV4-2 TGTGCCAGCAGCCAACCATCAGGACAGGGGCTCATTGAAGCTTTCTTT CASSQPSGQGLIEAFF
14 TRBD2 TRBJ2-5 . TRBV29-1 TGCAGCGTTGATCTGGGACTAGCGGGACCGGCCCAGTACTTC CSVDLGLAGPAQYF
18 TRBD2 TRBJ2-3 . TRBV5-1 TGCGCCAGCAGCGATATACCGAAGACTAGCCGCCAGCTTGATACGCAGTATTTT CASSDIPKTSRQLDTQYF
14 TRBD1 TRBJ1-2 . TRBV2 TGTGCCAGCAACCCACAGGGGGCGGGTTATGGCTACACCTTC CASNPQGAGYGYTF
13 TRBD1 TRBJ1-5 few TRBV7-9 TGTGCCAGCAGCTATACAGGGGACCAGCCCCAGCATTTT CASSYTGDQPQHF
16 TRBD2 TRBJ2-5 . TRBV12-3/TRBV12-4 TGTGCCAGCAGTTCTCGGACTAGCGGGAGGCTGGAGACCCAGTACTTC CASSSRTSGRLETQYF
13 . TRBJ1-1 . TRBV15 TGTGCCACCAGCAGAGGACAGAACACTGAAGCTTTCTTT CATSRGQNTEAFF
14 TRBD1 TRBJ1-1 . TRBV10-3 TGTGCCATCAGTGGTACAGGGGGGAGATCAGAAGCTTTCTTT CAISGTGGRSEAFF
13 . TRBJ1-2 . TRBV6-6 TGTGCCAGCAGCCAAGAAACAGGGCCCGGCTACACCTTC CASSQETGPGYTF
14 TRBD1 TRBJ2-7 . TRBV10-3 TGTGCCATCAGGTCGGACAGGTCCTCCTACGAGCAGTACTTC CAIRSDRSSYEQYF
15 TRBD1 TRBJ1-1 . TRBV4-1 TGCGCCAGCAGCCAGGGGACAGGACTGAACACTGAAGCTTTCTTT CASSQGTGLNTEAFF
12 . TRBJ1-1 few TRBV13 TGTGCCAGCAGCTTAATGCTCACTGAAGCTTTCTTT CASSLMLTEAFF
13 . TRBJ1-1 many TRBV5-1 TGCGCCAGCAGCTTGCCATCGAACACTGAAGCTTTCTTT CASSLPSNTEAFF
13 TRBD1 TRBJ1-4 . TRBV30 TGTGCCTGGACCCGGGACAGGCATGAAAAACTGTTTTTT CAWTRDRHEKLFF
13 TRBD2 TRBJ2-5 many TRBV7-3 TGTGCCAGCAGCCGGACGGGAGGAGAGACCCAGTACTTC CASSRTGGETQYF
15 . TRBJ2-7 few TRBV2 TGTGCCAGCCAGCTCGACAGTGCTTTAATCTACGAGCAGTACTTC CASQLDSALIYEQYF
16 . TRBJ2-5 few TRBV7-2 TGTGCCAGCAGCTCAAAGCATGGGGCGGTTAGGGAGACCCAGTACTTC CASSSKHGAVRETQYF
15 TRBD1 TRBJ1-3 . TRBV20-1 TGCAGTGCTAGAGGCGGACAGGACTCTGGAAACACCATATATTTT CSARGGQDSGNTIYF